Shown below are 27 T cell receptor beta chains from a single sample sequenced in a study of Ad26.COV2.S vaccination and SARS-CoV-2 variants. The treatment was: over 15 received Ad26.COV2.S at low or high dose, single or two shots; 5 received placebo; per-sample allocation not given. All samples were drawn on day 63, counting from the first vaccine or placebo injection. Sequencing was performed with immunoSEQ multiplex PCR; in TCRdb, only in-frame clones are kept and a portion is missing. Of around 340,000 clones listed, roughly 90% were seen once; the top ten hold about 5%. The specimen was peripheral blood, collected in a trial of Ad26.COV2.S vaccine versus placebo. The receptors originated from a person aged 18 to 65 who received the Ad26.COV2.S COVID-19 vaccine or a placebo.

The chain uses TRBV6-1 and TRBJ1-5; D is unresolved. The germline V gene encodes CDR1 MNHNS and CDR2 SASEGT. The CDR3 contains 16 residues. Deletions cut 2 bases from V and 2 bases from J, with 13 bases between. The CDR3 reads CASSELPGRGNQPQHF. The CDR3 coding sequence is TGTGCCAGCAGTGAATTGCCAGGTCGAGGCAATCAGCCCCAGCATTTT.

This clone has a single count. This chain links TRBV14 with TRBJ2-5, with no clear D. This CDR3 comprises 12 residues. V lost 2 bases to trimming and J lost 1 base, with 2 bases between them. The V gene's germline CDR1 is SGHDN and CDR2 FVKESK. Here the CDR3 reads CASSQSQETQYF. The CDR3 nucleotides read TGTGCCAGCAGCCAATCCCAAGAGACCCAGTACTTC.

The J gene is TRBJ2-1, the V gene TRBV7-9, with a weak D call TRBD1 (6 bases). V lost 4 bases and J lost 7, with 14 bases in between. This CDR3 is built from 14 residues. Germline CDR1 is SEHNR and CDR2 is FQNEAQ (reference sequence). The CDR3 DNA sequence: TGTGCCAGCAGCTCCCGCGGACAGACTAATGAGCAGTTCTTC. Protein: CASSSRGQTNEQFF.

The rearrangement joins TRBV9 to TRBJ2-1; D possibly corresponds to TRBD1 (5 bases). Germline-derived CDR1 and CDR2 are SGDLS and YYNGEE. The ends were cut back, 0 bases at V and 6 bases at J, with 19 bases in the middle. The CDR3 runs 17 residues. Here the CDR3 DNA reads TGTGCCAGCAGCGTAGCTACGGGCAGGGATCCTGTCAATGAGCAGTTCTTC. This sequence encodes CASSVATGRDPVNEQFF.

The chain uses TRBV10-3 and TRBJ2-1; weak D call: TRBD1 (5 bases). V lost 0 bases to trimming and J lost 3 bases, with 6 bases between them. The CDR3 runs to 14 residues. Germline CDR1 reads ENHRY; CDR2 reads SYGVKD. The DNA for the CDR3 is TGTGCCATCAGTGAGTCGACAGACTACAATGAGCAGTTCTTC. It yields the protein CAISESTDYNEQFF.

The chain employs TRBV2 and TRBJ2-5; maybe TRBD2 (6 bases). Trimming took off 6 bases at V and 2 bases at J, with 25 bases between the two ends. Germline CDR1 and CDR2: SNHLY and FYNNEI. CDR3 length: 18 amino acids. In nucleotides, the CDR3 is TGTGCCAGCAGCGAAACCATTGGACGTTTCGGGGGTCAAGAGACCCAGTACTTC. Translated, it gives CASSETIGRFGGQETQYF. Supplemented by reference TRBV2 and TRBJ2-5, the full variable domain reads EPEVTQTPSHQVTQMGQEVILRCVPISNHLYFYWYRQILGQKVEFLVSFYNNEISEKSEIFDDQFSVERPDGSNFTLKIRSTKLEDSAMYFCASSETIGRFGGQETQYFGPGTRLLVL.

The rearrangement joins TRBV27 to TRBJ2-1, with a tentative D call TRBD2 (5 bases). The length of the CDR3 is 18 residues. CDR1 MNHEY and CDR2 SMNVEV come from the germline V gene (reference sequence). V was cut by 4 bases and J by 5 bases, with 24 bases left in between. CDR3 bases: TGTGCCAGCAGTTCCACCTACGTAGCGCGAGCAACCCACAATGAGCAGTTCTTC. Protein: CASSSTYVARATHNEQFF.

The CDR3 DNA reads TGTGCCATCAGACGAACATATGATTCACCCCTCCACTTT. Residues: CAIRRTYDSPLHF. This sequence joins TRBV6-5 and TRBJ1-6; D call uncertain. This CDR3 has 13 amino acids. The V gene's germline CDR1 is MNHEY and CDR2 SVGAGI. The ends were cut back, 10 bases at V and 8 bases at J, with 15 bases in the middle.

This clone was seen more than once but under ten times. V usage is TRBV5-4 and J usage is TRBJ2-3, with D unresolved. V gave up 0 bases and J gave up 5 bases, with 13 bases separating them. The CDR3 consists of 15 residues. The germline CDR1 and CDR2 sequences are SGHNT and YYREEE (reference sequence). Here the CDR3 reads CASSLDQGFLDTQYF. CDR3 nucleotide sequence: TGTGCCAGCAGCTTGGATCAAGGGTTTCTAGATACGCAGTATTTT.

CDR3 nucleotides: TGTGCCAGCGGTCTACCAGGGTATAGCAATCAGCCCCAGCATTTT. Amino acids: CASGLPGYSNQPQHF. The V and J genes are TRBV28 and TRBJ1-5; TRBD1 might be the D (5 bases). Germline-derived CDR1 and CDR2 are MDHEN and SYDVKM. V lost 8 bases and J 0 bases, leaving 14 bases between the germline ends. The CDR3 spans 15 residues.

V usage is TRBV5-1 and J usage is TRBJ2-3; D is possibly TRBD2 (5 bases). The CDR3 loop spans 15 amino acids. The germline V gene has CDR1 SGHRS and CDR2 YFSETQ. V lost 0 bases and J 1 base, leaving 9 bases between the germline ends. The chain's CDR3 is CASSLVGAGTDTQYF. The CDR3 DNA reads as TGCGCCAGCAGCTTGGTGGGAGCTGGCACAGATACGCAGTATTTT.

V gene TRBV9 combines with J gene TRBJ2-2; D not certain. This CDR3 comprises 14 residues. Germline values: CDR1 SGDLS, CDR2 YYNGEE. Trimming removed 4 bases from V and 4 bases from J, with 11 bases in between. CDR3 sequence (DNA): TGTGCCAGCAGCCCCCGCAGGCCCACCGGGGAGCTGTTTTTT. Its translation is CASSPRRPTGELFF.

This clone is a singleton in its sample. This sequence joins TRBV29-1 and TRBJ1-6; 8 positions match TRBD1. CDR1 SQVTM and CDR2 ANQGSEA come from the germline V gene. Losses at the gene ends were 1 base for V and 5 bases for J; bases not matched to a gene: 4. CDR3 length equals 15 residues. The CDR3 DNA reads TGCAGCGTTGAAGTCAGGGGGCACGATAATTCACCCCTCCACTTT. Translation gives CSVEVRGHDNSPLHF. The full variable domain, its missing parts supplied by reference TRBV29-1 and TRBJ1-6, is SAVISQKPSRDICQRGTSLTIQCQVDSQVTMMFWYRQQPGQSLTLIATANQGSEATYESGFVIDKFPISRPNLTFSTLTVSNMSPEDSSIYLCSVEVRGHDNSPLHFGNGTRLTVT.

The chain recombines TRBV5-1 with TRBJ1-1; 9 bases align to TRBD1. Germline V gene sequence: CDR1 SGHRS, CDR2 YFSETQ. This CDR3 comprises 15 residues. V lost 5 bases to trimming and J lost 4 bases; unmatched junction nucleotides: 9. This CDR3 reads CASSLWTGEGTEAFF. The CDR3 coding sequence is TGCGCCAGCAGTTTATGGACAGGGGAGGGCACTGAAGCTTTCTTT.

CDR3 bases: TGTGCCAGCAGCTTACAGACAGTAATGAACACTGAAGCTTTCTTT. It encodes CASSLQTVMNTEAFF. The J gene is TRBJ1-1, the V gene TRBV11-1, with a possible D match to TRBD1 (5 bases). The CDR3 length is 15 residues. V shed 2 bases and J shed 0 bases, with 10 bases lying between them. From germline, CDR1 is SGHAT and CDR2 FQDESV (reference sequence).

The J gene is TRBJ2-2, the V gene TRBV11-3; TRBD1 agrees at 9 bases. V lost 4 bases and J lost 5; bases outside the gene matches: 5. Germline CDR1 reads SGHNT; CDR2 reads YENEEA. The CDR3 is 15 residues long. The CDR3 is CASSSDRGTTGELFF. In nucleotides, the CDR3 is TGTGCCAGCAGCTCGGACAGGGGAACAACCGGGGAGCTGTTTTTT.

The chain couples TRBV7-6 to TRBJ2-2; D perhaps matches TRBD1 (6 bases). Germline values: CDR1 SGHVS, CDR2 FNYEAQ. The ends were cut back, 1 base at V and 4 bases at J, with 10 bases in the middle. The CDR3 covers 15 residues. CDR3 loop: CASSLVRGSTGELFF. The CDR3 DNA is TGTGCCAGCAGCTTAGTAAGGGGGAGCACCGGGGAGCTGTTTTTT.

The genes are TRBV7-8 and TRBJ1-1, with unresolved D. V lost 0 bases, J lost 6 bases, and 11 bases lay in between. This CDR3 spans 14 amino acids. The germline V gene has CDR1 SGHVS and CDR2 FQNEAQ. The CDR3 region has the DNA TGTGCCAGCAGCTTAGCGCCTGAGGTCTCTGAAGCTTTCTTT. Its protein is CASSLAPEVSEAFF. Full variable domain (remainder filled in from reference TRBV7-8 and TRBJ1-1): GAGVSQSPRYKVAKRGQDVALRCDPISGHVSLFWYQQALGQGPEFLTYFQNEAQLDKSGLPSDRFFAERPEGSVSTLKIQRTQQEDSAVYLCASSLAPEVSEAFFGQGTRLTVV.

This sequence joins TRBV12-3 or TRBV12-4 and TRBJ1-4; TRBD1 agrees at 8 bases. Trimming at V came to 4 bases and at J to 10 bases, leaving 5 bases not matched to a gene. The CDR3 covers 13 residues. The CDR3 here is CASSSETGGKLFF. Here the CDR3 DNA reads TGTGCCAGCAGTTCCGAAACAGGGGGAAAACTGTTTTTT.

The chain joins TRBV19 to TRBJ2-3; 7 bases are a match to TRBD2. Germline CDR1 and CDR2: LNHDA and SQIVND (reference sequence). Trimming took 5 bases from V and 13 from J; bases not matched to a gene: 9. CDR3 length: 12 residues. Here the CDR3 reads CASSLGLGNKYF. The CDR3 region has the DNA TGTGCCAGTAGTCTTGGACTAGGAAACAAGTATTTT. The variable domain in full, with the rest retrieved from reference TRBV19 and TRBJ2-3, is DGGITQSPKYLFRKEGQNVTLSCEQNLNHDAMYWYRQDPGQGLRLIYYSQIVNDFQKGDIAEGYSVSREKKESFPLTVTSAQKNPTAFYLCASSLGLGNKYFGPGTRLTVL.

This clone came up a few times. The chain has TRBV6-5 and TRBJ2-7, with D unresolved. From germline, CDR1 is MNHEY and CDR2 SVGAGI. The length of the CDR3 is 12 residues. V was cut by 7 bases and J by 2 bases, with 9 bases left in between. The CDR3 region is CASTSSTYEQYF. The CDR3 DNA is TGTGCCAGCACATCTTCGACCTACGAGCAGTACTTC.

The chain links TRBV7-9 to TRBJ2-5; D unresolved. Germline V gene data show CDR1 as SEHNR and CDR2 as FQNEAQ (reference sequence). Trimming stripped 4 bases from V and 2 bases from J, with 14 bases between. The CDR3 consists of 15 residues. As DNA, the CDR3 is TGTGCCAGCAGCTCACATCTCCTAGGACAAGAGACCCAGTACTTC. It codes for CASSSHLLGQETQYF.

The V and J genes are TRBV10-3 and TRBJ2-7; 7 bases are a match to TRBD1. V gave up 4 bases and J gave up 0 bases; unmatched junction bases: 3. Germline V gene lookup returns CDR1 ENHRY and CDR2 SYGVKD. CDR3 length equals 14 residues. The CDR3 is CAISGDSGSYEQYF. Written as DNA, the CDR3 is TGTGCCATCAGTGGGGACAGCGGCTCCTACGAGCAGTACTTC.

The chain recombines TRBV5-3 with TRBJ1-4, with 12 bases that match TRBD1. TRBV5-3 is an ORF, and what it does is uncertain. V lost 5 bases and J lost 9; bases outside the gene matches: 14. There are 17 residues in the CDR3. The CDR3 is CARSCPGQGARGKKLFF. CDR3 nucleotide sequence: TGTGCCAGAAGTTGCCCGGGACAGGGGGCGCGGGGGAAAAAACTGTTTTTT.

The J gene is TRBJ2-7, the V gene TRBV4-3; TRBD1 matches 7 bases. The CDR3 consists of 14 residues. Germline CDR1 and CDR2: LGHNA and YSLEER. V shed 1 base and J 3 bases; nucleotides not matched to a gene: 3. Here the CDR3 reads CASSQAQGDYEQYF. The CDR3, as DNA: TGCGCCAGCAGCCAAGCTCAGGGGGACTACGAGCAGTACTTC.

The chain links TRBV10-3 to TRBJ2-5; 7 bases fit TRBD1. Trimming at V came to 4 bases and at J to 5 bases, leaving 4 bases not matched to a gene. The germline V gene has CDR1 ENHRY and CDR2 SYGVKD. This CDR3 region has 13 residues. CDR3 coding DNA: TGTGCCATCAGTGTGGGACAGCGCGAGACCCAGTACTTC. It translates to CAISVGQRETQYF.

The chain employs TRBV6-6 and TRBJ1-1; D perhaps matches TRBD1 (5 bases). CDR1 is MNHNY and CDR2 is SVGAGI in the germline V gene (reference sequence). The CDR3 runs to 16 residues. V was cut by 6 bases and J by 11 bases, with 28 bases left in between. In DNA form, the CDR3 reads TGTGCCAGCAGAATGTTGGGAGAGACAGCACCGGGTGGGGCTTTCTTT. Translating gives CASRMLGETAPGGAFF.